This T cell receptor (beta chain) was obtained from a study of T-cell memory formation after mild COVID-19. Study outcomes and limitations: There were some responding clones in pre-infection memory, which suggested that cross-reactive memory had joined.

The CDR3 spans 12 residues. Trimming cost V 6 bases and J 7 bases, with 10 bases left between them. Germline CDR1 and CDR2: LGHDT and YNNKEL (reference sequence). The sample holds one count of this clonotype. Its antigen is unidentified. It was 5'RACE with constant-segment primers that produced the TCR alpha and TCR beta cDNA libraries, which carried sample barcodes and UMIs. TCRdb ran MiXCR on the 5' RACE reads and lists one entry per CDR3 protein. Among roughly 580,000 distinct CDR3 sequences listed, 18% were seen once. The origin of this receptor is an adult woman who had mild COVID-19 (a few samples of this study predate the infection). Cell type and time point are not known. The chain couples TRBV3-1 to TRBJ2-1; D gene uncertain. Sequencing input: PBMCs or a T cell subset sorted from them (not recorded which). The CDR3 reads CASSQNGNEQFF. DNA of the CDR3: TGTGCCAGCAGTCAAAACGGTAATGAGCAGTTCTTC.